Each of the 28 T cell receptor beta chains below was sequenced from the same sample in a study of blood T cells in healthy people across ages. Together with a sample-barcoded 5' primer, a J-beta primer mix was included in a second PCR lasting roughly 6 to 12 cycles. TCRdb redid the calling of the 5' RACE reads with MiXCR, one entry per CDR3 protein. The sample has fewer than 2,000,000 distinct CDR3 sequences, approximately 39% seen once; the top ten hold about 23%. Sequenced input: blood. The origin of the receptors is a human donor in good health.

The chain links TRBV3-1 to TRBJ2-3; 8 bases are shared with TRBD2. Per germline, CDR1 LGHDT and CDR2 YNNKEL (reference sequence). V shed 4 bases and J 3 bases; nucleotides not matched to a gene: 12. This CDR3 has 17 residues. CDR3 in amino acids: CASSRMPTSEDTDTQYF. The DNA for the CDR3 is TGTGCCAGCAGCCGAATGCCGACTAGCGAAGATACAGATACGCAGTATTTT.

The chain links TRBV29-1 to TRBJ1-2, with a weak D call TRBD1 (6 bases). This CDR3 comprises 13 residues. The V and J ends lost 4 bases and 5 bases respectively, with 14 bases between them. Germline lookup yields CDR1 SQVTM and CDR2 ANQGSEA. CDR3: CSVGTGKGYGYTF. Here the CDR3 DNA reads TGCAGCGTTGGAACAGGGAAGGGGTATGGCTACACCTTC. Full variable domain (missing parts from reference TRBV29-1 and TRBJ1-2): SAVISQKPSRDICQRGTSLTIQCQVDSQVTMMFWYRQQPGQSLTLIATANQGSEATYESGFVIDKFPISRPNLTFSTLTVSNMSPEDSSIYLCSVGTGKGYGYTFGSGTRLTVV.

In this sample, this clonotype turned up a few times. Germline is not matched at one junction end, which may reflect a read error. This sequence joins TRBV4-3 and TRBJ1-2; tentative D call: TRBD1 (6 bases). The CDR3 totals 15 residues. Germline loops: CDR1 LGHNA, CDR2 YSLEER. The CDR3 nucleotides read TGCGCCAGCAACCAAGACCAGGAGGGGGACTATGGCTACACCTTC. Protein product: CASNQDQEGDYGYTF.

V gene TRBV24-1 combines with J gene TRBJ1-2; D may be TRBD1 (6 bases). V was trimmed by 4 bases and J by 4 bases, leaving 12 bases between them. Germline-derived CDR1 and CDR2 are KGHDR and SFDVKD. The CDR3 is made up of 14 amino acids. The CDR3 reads CATSDWTVSYGYTF. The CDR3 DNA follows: TGTGCCACCAGTGACTGGACAGTTTCCTATGGCTACACCTTC.

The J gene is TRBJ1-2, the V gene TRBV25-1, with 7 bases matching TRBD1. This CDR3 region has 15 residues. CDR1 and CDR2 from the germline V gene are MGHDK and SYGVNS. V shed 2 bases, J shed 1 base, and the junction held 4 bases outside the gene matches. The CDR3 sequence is CASSEDREFNYGYTF. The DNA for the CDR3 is TGTGCCAGCAGTGAAGACAGGGAATTTAACTATGGCTACACCTTC.

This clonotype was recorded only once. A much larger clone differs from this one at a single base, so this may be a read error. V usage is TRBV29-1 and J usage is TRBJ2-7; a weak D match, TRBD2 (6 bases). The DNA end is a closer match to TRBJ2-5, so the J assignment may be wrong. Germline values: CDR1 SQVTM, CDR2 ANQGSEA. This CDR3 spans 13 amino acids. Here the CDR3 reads CGVSSLAGETQYF. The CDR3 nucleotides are TGCGGCGTTTCCTCTCTGGCGGGGGAGACCCAGTACTTC.

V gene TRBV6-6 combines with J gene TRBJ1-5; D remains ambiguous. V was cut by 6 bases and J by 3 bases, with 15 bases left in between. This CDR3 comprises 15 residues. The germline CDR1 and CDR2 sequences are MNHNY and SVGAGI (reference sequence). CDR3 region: CASSLCAGPNQPQHF. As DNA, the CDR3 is TGTGCCAGCAGCCTCTGCGCAGGACCCAATCAGCCCCAGCATTTT.

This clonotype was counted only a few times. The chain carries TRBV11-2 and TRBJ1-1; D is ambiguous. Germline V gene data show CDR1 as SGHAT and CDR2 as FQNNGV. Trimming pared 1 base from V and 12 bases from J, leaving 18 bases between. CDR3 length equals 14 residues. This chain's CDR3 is CASSLAEGPPTTFF. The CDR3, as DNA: TGTGCCAGCAGCTTAGCTGAGGGCCCACCGACGACTTTCTTT.

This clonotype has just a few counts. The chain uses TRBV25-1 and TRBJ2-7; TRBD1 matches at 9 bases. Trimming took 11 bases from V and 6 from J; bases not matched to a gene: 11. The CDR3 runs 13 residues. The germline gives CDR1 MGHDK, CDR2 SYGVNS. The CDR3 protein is CASLDRGAGEQYF. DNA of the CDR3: TGTGCCTCACTAGACAGGGGGGCAGGCGAGCAGTACTTC.

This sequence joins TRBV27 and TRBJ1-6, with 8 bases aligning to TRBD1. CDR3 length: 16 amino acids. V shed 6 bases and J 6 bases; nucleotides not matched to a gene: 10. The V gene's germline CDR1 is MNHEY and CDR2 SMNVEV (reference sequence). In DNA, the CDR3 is TGTGCCAGCAGACCCCACGGACAGGGAGGTAATTCACCCCTCCACTTT. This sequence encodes CASRPHGQGGNSPLHF.

The CDR3 region has the DNA TGTGCCAGCAGCGAGACAGGGATGAGTGAAAAACTGTTTTTT. Its translation: CASSETGMSEKLFF. This chain connects TRBV2 to TRBJ1-4; 7 positions match TRBD1. Germline trimming cut 6 bases from V and 7 bases from J; bases unmatched to any gene: 8. Germline-derived CDR1 and CDR2 are SNHLY and FYNNEI. The CDR3 consists of 14 residues.

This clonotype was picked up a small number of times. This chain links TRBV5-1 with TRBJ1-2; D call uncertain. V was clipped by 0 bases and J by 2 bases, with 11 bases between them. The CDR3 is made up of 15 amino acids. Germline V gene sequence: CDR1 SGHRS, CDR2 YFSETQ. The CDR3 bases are TGCGCCAGCAGCTTGGCCGCAGACTTCAACTATGGCTACACCTTC. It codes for CASSLAADFNYGYTF.

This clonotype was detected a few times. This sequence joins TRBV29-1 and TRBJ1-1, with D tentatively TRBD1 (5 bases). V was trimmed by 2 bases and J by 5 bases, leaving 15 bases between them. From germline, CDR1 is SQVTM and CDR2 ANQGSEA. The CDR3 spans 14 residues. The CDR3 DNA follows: TGCAGCGTTGAAAGAGGGTGGGACGGAACTGAAGCTTTCTTT. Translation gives CSVERGWDGTEAFF.

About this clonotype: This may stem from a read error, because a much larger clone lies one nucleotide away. CDR3 nucleotide sequence: TGCGCCGGCAGCAAGGGACAGGGGATTTGGGACATTCAGTACTTC. Amino acid sequence: CAGSKGQGIWDIQYF. The chain combines TRBV5-1 with TRBJ2-4, with TRBD1 matching over 10 bases. Germline lookup yields CDR1 SGHRS and CDR2 YFSETQ. The CDR3 length is 15 residues.

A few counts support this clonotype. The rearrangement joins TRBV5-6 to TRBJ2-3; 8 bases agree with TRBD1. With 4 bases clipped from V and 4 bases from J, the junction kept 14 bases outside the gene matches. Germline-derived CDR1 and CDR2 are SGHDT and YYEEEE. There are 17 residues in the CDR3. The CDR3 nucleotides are TGTGCCAGCAGCCCGGAACAGGGGGTAAGATCAGCAGATACGCAGTATTTT. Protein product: CASSPEQGVRSADTQYF.

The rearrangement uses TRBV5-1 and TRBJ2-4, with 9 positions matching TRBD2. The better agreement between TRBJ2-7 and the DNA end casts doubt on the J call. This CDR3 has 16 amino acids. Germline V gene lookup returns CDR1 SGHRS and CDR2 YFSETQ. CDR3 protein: CASSLGGGTSTAEQYF. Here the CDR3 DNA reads TGCGCCAGCAGCTTGGGCGGGGGGACTAGCACCGCCGAGCAGTACTTC.

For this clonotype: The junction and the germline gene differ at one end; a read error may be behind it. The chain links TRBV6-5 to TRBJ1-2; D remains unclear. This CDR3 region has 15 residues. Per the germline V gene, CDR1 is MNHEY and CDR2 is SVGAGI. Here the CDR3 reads CASSYSEGMTRGYTF. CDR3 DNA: TGCGCCAGCAGTTACTCGGAGGGTATGACACGCGGCTACACCTTC.

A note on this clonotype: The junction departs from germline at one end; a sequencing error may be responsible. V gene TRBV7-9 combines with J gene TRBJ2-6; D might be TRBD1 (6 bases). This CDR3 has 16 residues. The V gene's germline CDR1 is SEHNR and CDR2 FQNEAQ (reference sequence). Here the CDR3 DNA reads TGTGCCAGCAGTCGACTCTCAGGGGCCGGGGCCAACGTCCCGACTTTC. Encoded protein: CASSRLSGAGANVPTF.

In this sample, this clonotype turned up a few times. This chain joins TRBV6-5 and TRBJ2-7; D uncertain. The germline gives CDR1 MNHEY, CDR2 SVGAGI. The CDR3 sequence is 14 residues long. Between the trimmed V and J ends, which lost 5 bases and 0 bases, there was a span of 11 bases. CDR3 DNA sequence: TGTGCCAGCAGTGACGGACCGCGCTCCTACGAGCAGTACTTC. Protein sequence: CASSDGPRSYEQYF.

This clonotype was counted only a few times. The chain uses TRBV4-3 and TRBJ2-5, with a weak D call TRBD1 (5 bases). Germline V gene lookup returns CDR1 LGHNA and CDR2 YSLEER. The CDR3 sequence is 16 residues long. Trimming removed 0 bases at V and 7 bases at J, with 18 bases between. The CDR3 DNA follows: TGCGCCAGCAGCCAAGATAGGGGCAGCTACACGGGGACCCAGTACTTC. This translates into CASSQDRGSYTGTQYF.

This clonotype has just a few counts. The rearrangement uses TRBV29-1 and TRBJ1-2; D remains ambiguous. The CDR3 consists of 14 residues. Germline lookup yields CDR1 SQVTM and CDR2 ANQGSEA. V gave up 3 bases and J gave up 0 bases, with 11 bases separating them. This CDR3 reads CSVELGNTNYGYTF. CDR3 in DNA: TGCAGCGTTGAGCTGGGAAACACTAACTATGGCTACACCTTC.

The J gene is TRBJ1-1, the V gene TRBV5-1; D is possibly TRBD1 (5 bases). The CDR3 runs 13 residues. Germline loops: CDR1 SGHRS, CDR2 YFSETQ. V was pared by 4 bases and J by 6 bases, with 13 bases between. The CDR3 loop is CASSREGFAEAFF. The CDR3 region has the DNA TGCGCCAGCAGCAGAGAGGGGTTCGCTGAAGCTTTCTTT.

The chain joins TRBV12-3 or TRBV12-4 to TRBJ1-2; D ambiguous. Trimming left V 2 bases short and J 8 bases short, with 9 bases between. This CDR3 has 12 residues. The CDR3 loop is CASSLMYWGYTF. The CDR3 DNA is TGTGCCAGCAGTTTAATGTACTGGGGCTACACCTTC.

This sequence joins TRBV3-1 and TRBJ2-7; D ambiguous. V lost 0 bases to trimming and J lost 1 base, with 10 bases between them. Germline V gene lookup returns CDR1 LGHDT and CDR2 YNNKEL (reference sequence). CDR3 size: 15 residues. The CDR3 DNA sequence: TGTGCCAGCAGCCAAGAATCAGGTTTATCCTACGAGCAGTACTTC. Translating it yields CASSQESGLSYEQYF.

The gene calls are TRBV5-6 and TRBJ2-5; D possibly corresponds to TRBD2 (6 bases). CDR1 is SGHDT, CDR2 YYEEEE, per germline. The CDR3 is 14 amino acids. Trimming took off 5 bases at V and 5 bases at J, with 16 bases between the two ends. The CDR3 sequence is CASRFRDFQETQYF. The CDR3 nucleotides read TGTGCCAGCAGGTTCCGGGACTTCCAGGAGACCCAGTACTTC.

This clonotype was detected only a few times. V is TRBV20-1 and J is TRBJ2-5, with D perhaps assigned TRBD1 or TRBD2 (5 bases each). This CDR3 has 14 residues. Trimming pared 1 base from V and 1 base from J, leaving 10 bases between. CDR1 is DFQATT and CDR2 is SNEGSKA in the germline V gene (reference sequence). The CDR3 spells CSARGDGGQETQYF. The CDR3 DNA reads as TGCAGTGCTAGAGGGGACGGAGGCCAAGAGACCCAGTACTTC.

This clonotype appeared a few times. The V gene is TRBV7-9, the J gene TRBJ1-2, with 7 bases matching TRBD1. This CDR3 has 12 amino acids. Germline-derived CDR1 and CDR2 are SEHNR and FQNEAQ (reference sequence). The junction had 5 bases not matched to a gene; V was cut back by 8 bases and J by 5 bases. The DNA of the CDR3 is TGTGCCAGCGCAGGGGGGGATTATGGCTACACCTTC. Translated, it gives CASAGGDYGYTF.

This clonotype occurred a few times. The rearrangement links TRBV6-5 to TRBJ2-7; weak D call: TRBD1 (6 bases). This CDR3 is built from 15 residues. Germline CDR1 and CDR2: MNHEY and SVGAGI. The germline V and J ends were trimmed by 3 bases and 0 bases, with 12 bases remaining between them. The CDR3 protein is CASSYSPDSSYEQYF. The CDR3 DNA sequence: TGTGCCAGCAGTTATTCTCCGGACAGCTCCTACGAGCAGTACTTC.